A single sample is the source of the 17 T cell receptor beta chains below, sequenced in a study of CD8+CD57+ T cells in acquired aplastic anemia. CD8+CD57+ cell expansion had been shown by flow cytometry in patients chosen for sequencing. Genomic DNA provided the template from which TCR beta VDJ and CDR3 profiles were obtained. TCRdb re-called the reads through MiXCR, storing one row per CDR3 protein. The table lists fewer than 250,000 distinct CDR3 sequences, around 46% of them singletons. The specimen sequenced was sorted CD4+, CD8+, or CD8+CD57+ T cells (not recorded which) from PBMCs. Receptors originate from a human donor with aplastic anemia.

A remark on this clonotype: A read error may produce the germline difference seen at one junction end. The J gene is TRBJ1-5, the V gene TRBV7-7; unclear D gene. CDR1 and CDR2 (germline): SSHAT, FNYEAQ (reference sequence). The length of the CDR3 is 16 residues. CDR3 sequence: CASSSLADDSNQPQHF. DNA for the CDR3: TGTGCTAGCAGCTCTCTCGCCGACGATAGCAATCAGCCCCAGCATTTT.

The table lists this clonotype with a few counts. The rearrangement joins TRBV11-2 to TRBJ2-1; TRBD2 matches at 7 bases. The CDR3 has 16 amino acids. Trimming removed 2 bases from V and 9 bases from J; junction bases left unmatched: 13. Germline lookup yields CDR1 SGHAT and CDR2 FQNNGV. The DNA for the CDR3 is TGTGCCAGCAGCTTACCCGGGAGAGGAGCGGGAAGTGAGCAGTTCTTC. Its translation is CASSLPGRGAGSEQFF.

The chain couples TRBV4-3 to TRBJ2-7; 10 bases are shared with TRBD1. V lost 3 bases, J lost 2 bases, and 25 bases stayed unmatched. Germline V CDR1 and CDR2: LGHNA, YSLEER. This CDR3 has 22 amino acids. The CDR3 here is CASSQTNLERDRGGWGTYEQYF. In nucleotides, the CDR3 is TGCGCCAGCAGCCAGACTAACCTAGAGCGGGACAGGGGAGGGTGGGGTACCTACGAGCAGTACTTC.

The chain is built from TRBV7-8 and TRBJ2-7; unclear D gene. The germline CDR1 and CDR2 sequences are SGHVS and FQNEAQ. This CDR3 has 14 amino acids. V gave up 0 bases and J gave up 3 bases, with 9 bases separating them. The CDR3 loop reads CASSLARRIYEQYF. The CDR3 DNA sequence: TGTGCCAGCAGCTTAGCGCGGCGGATCTACGAGCAGTACTTC. The full variable domain, with the rest looked up from reference TRBV7-8 and TRBJ2-7, is GAGVSQSPRYKVAKRGQDVALRCDPISGHVSLFWYQQALGQGPEFLTYFQNEAQLDKSGLPSDRFFAERPEGSVSTLKIQRTQQEDSAVYLCASSLARRIYEQYFGPGTRLTVT.

This clonotype was counted at least ten times. The V and J genes are TRBV5-1 and TRBJ2-1; weak D call: TRBD1 (6 bases). Trimming shortened V by 0 bases and J by 1 base, and 11 bases separated the two germline ends. The CDR3 contains 16 residues. Germline CDR1 and CDR2: SGHRS and YFSETQ. CDR3 region: CASSLGTVVSYNEQFF. CDR3 bases: TGCGCCAGCAGCTTGGGGACAGTCGTATCCTACAATGAGCAGTTCTTC. Based on the CDR3 plus reference TRBV5-1 and TRBJ2-1, the full variable domain is KAGVTQTPRYLIKTRGQQVTLSCSPISGHRSVSWYQQTPGQGLQFLFEYFSETQRNKGNFPGRFSGRQFSNSRSEMNVSTLELGDSALYLCASSLGTVVSYNEQFFGPGTRLTVL.

V and J are TRBV6-2 or TRBV6-3 and TRBJ1-1; 9 positions agree with TRBD1. This CDR3 is built from 14 residues. V dropped 5 bases and J dropped 5; count of bases not matched to a gene: 6. Germline CDR1 reads MNHEY; CDR2 reads SVGEGT. CDR3 DNA sequence: TGTGCCAGCAGTCGTCCCGGGACAGGGACTGAAGCTTTCTTT. It is translated as CASSRPGTGTEAFF.

Many counts were recorded for this clonotype. V gene TRBV19 combines with J gene TRBJ2-7; D gene unclear. Germline V CDR1 and CDR2: LNHDA, SQIVND (reference sequence). CDR3 length equals 11 residues. V dropped 5 bases and J dropped 5 bases, with 7 bases sitting between them. The chain's CDR3 is CASSHSHEQYF. The DNA of the CDR3 is TGTGCCAGTAGTCACAGCCACGAGCAGTACTTC. Based on the CDR3 plus reference TRBV19 and TRBJ2-7, the full variable domain is DGGITQSPKYLFRKEGQNVTLSCEQNLNHDAMYWYRQDPGQGLRLIYYSQIVNDFQKGDIAEGYSVSREKKESFPLTVTSAQKNPTAFYLCASSHSHEQYFGPGTRLTVT.

The chain uses TRBV20-1 and TRBJ2-7, with TRBD2 matching over 11 bases. Looked up from germline, CDR1 is DFQATT and CDR2 is SNEGSKA (reference sequence). Germline trimming cut 3 bases from V and 5 bases from J; bases unmatched to any gene: 6. CDR3 length equals 14 residues. In DNA form, the CDR3 reads TGCAGTGCTAGGAAGACTAGCGGGGTCGACGAGCAGTACTTC. Translating gives CSARKTSGVDEQYF.

This chain joins TRBV24-1 and TRBJ2-2; 7 bases align to TRBD2. The V gene's germline CDR1 is KGHDR and CDR2 SFDVKD. V lost 5 bases, J lost 1 base, and 6 bases stayed unmatched. CDR3 length: 16 residues. As DNA, the CDR3 is TGTGCCACCAGTGCTCGGGACTACGGGAACACCGGGGAGCTGTTTTTT. It translates to CATSARDYGNTGELFF.

V gene TRBV6-6 combines with J gene TRBJ1-1; D is undetermined. The CDR3 has 14 residues. Germline V lookup: CDR1 MNHNY, CDR2 SVGAGI (reference sequence). Trimming took off 4 bases at V and 0 bases at J, with 9 bases between the two ends. The CDR3 nucleotides read TGTGCCAGCAGTTCCGGCGAATTGAACACTGAAGCTTTCTTT. Translating it yields CASSSGELNTEAFF.

This clonotype has ten or more counts. V usage is TRBV12-3 or TRBV12-4 and J usage is TRBJ2-1; the match to TRBD1 covers 10 bases. CDR3 length: 15 residues. The V gene end was trimmed by 5 bases and the J gene end by 2 bases; junction bases not matched to a gene: 3. In DNA, the CDR3 is TGTGCCAGCAGTGGACAGGGGGGCACCTACAATGAGCAGTTCTTC. Translating gives CASSGQGGTYNEQFF.

This clonotype was recorded a few times. The chain joins TRBV7-8 to TRBJ2-7, with D perhaps TRBD2 (6 bases). Germline V gene sequence: CDR1 SGHVS, CDR2 FQNEAQ. This CDR3 comprises 14 residues. V dropped 11 bases and J dropped 0 bases, with 17 bases sitting between them. In nucleotides, the CDR3 is TGTGCCTGGAGTCCCATGGGGGGCTCCTACGAGCAGTACTTC. It is translated as CAWSPMGGSYEQYF.

This clonotype was observed once. The chain carries TRBV20-1 and TRBJ2-5, with D perhaps TRBD1 (5 bases). Trimming shortened V by 3 bases and J by 5 bases, and 16 bases separated the two germline ends. Germline assignment: CDR1 DFQATT and CDR2 SNEGSKA (reference sequence). The length of the CDR3 is 14 residues. The CDR3 sequence is CSARTVWGEETQYF. Here the CDR3 DNA reads TGCAGTGCTAGGACGGTGTGGGGCGAGGAGACCCAGTACTTC.

This chain connects TRBV20-1 to TRBJ2-7; 12 nucleotides agree with TRBD2. This CDR3 is 17 amino acids long. V shed 3 bases, J shed 4 bases, and the junction held 13 bases outside the gene matches. Germline V CDR1 and CDR2: DFQATT, SNEGSKA (reference sequence). The CDR3 coding sequence is TGCAGTGCTAGTAGGGTCCGACTAGCGGGGGAGAGGTACGAGCAGTACTTC. Protein sequence: CSASRVRLAGERYEQYF.

A few counts support this clonotype. The chain is built from TRBV29-1 and TRBJ2-5; either TRBD1 or TRBD2 may fit D (5 bases each). Trimming stripped 3 bases from V and 5 bases from J, with 10 bases between. The CDR3 consists of 12 residues. Per the germline V gene, CDR1 is SQVTM and CDR2 is ANQGSEA. The CDR3 protein is CSVEGREETQYF. CDR3 DNA sequence: TGCAGCGTTGAGGGCAGGGAGGAGACCCAGTACTTC.

This clonotype showed up many times. V gene TRBV7-8 combines with J gene TRBJ2-1, with D perhaps TRBD1 or TRBD2 (5 bases each). Germline CDR1 SGHVS, CDR2 FQNEAQ. The CDR3 extends over 16 amino acids. Trimming took off 1 base at V and 0 bases at J, with 10 bases between the two ends. The CDR3, as DNA: TGTGCCAGCAGCTTAGTTGGGACCAGCTCCTACAATGAGCAGTTCTTC. Amino acid sequence: CASSLVGTSSYNEQFF.

This chain joins TRBV10-3 and TRBJ2-1; 8 bases are a match to TRBD2. The CDR3 spans 17 residues. The V segment lost 2 bases and the J segment 9 bases; nucleotides outside the gene matches: 15. Per germline, CDR1 ENHRY and CDR2 SYGVKD. The CDR3 bases are TGTGCCATCAGTGAGCGTGGACTAGCAGCCTACGAACGTGAGCAGTTCTTC. Translated: CAISERGLAAYEREQFF.